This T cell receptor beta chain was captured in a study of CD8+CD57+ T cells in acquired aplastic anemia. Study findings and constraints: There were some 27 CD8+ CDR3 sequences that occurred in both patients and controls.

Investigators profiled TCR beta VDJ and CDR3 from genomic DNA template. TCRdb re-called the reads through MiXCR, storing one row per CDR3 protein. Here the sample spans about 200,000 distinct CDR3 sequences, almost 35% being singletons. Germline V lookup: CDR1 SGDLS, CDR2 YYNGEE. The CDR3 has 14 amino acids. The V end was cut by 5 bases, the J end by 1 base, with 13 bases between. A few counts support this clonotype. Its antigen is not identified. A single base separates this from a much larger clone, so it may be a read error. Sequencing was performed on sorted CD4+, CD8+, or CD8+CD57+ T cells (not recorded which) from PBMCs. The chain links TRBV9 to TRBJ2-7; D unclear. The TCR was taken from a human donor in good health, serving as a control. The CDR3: CASSGDVISYEQYF. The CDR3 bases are TGTGCCAGCAGTGGCGACGTGATTTCCTACGAGCAGTACTTC.